Presented here are 22 T cell receptor beta chains from one specimen sequenced in a study of control samples from healthy donors and cancer patients (dated by TCRdb to the early 2020s). To prepare the library, the immunoSEQ multiplex PCR assay was applied. The source is immuneACCESS, and TCRdb retained only in-frame sequences with V and J called. Part of the clones is not carried over; for the studies checked, unresolved V genes explain less than half of this, and the remainder is unexplained. The sample has 140,000 to 150,000 clones on record, approximately 93% of them singletons. Around 5.4% of the sample is in the top ten clones. The specimen sequenced was blood. Every receptor here comes from a man aged 18 to 29 in good health.

This rearrangement joins TRBV2 to TRBJ1-1; 9 bases fit TRBD1. The V gene's germline CDR1 is SNHLY and CDR2 FYNNEI. CDR3 size: 14 residues. Trimming took 2 bases from V and 6 from J; bases not matched to a gene: 4. Written as DNA, the CDR3 is TGTGCCAGCAGTGAAACTACAGGGGGCCCTGAAGCTTTCTTT. This translates into CASSETTGGPEAFF.

This sequence joins TRBV28 and TRBJ2-1, with D tentatively TRBD1 or TRBD2 (5 bases each). There are 16 residues in the CDR3. CDR1 is MDHEN, CDR2 SYDVKM, per germline. The germline V and J ends were trimmed by 3 bases and 7 bases, with 19 bases remaining between them. The CDR3 loop is CASSLGVPPTSNEQFF. The DNA for the CDR3 is TGTGCCAGCAGTTTGGGGGTCCCCCCCACATCGAATGAGCAGTTCTTC.

This chain links TRBV3-1 (or the pseudogene TRBV3-2) with TRBJ2-2; 9 nucleotides align to TRBD2. The germline V gene encodes CDR1 LGHDT and CDR2 YNNKEL (reference sequence). The CDR3 runs to 17 residues. V was pared by 0 bases and J by 6 bases, with 8 bases of the junction left unmatched. The CDR3 sequence: CASSQDEDSGSAGELFF. The CDR3 bases are TGTGCCAGCAGCCAAGATGAAGATAGCGGGAGCGCCGGGGAGCTGTTTTTT.

The chain recombines TRBV4-1 with TRBJ1-5; the D is unclear. The CDR3 covers 15 residues. Per germline, CDR1 MGHRA and CDR2 YSYEKL. The V end lost 4 bases, the J end lost 5 bases, and 15 bases lay between the germline ends. Here the CDR3 reads CASSLLIVSDQPQHF. In nucleotides, the CDR3 is TGCGCCAGCAGCCTCCTCATAGTCTCGGATCAGCCCCAGCATTTT.

This clone was counted only a few times. The chain joins TRBV19 to TRBJ1-2; D remains ambiguous. CDR1 is LNHDA and CDR2 is SQIVND in the germline V gene (reference sequence). CDR3 length equals 13 residues. V lost 11 bases to trimming and J lost 0 bases, with 13 bases between them. Here the CDR3 DNA reads TGTGCCCGAGTAGGGTCAGCTAACTATGGCTACACCTTC. Its protein is CARVGSANYGYTF.

The chain recombines TRBV28 with TRBJ1-3; D is ambiguous. Trimming left V 6 bases short and J 0 bases short, with 0 bases between. CDR3 length equals 11 residues. Germline V gene sequence: CDR1 MDHEN, CDR2 SYDVKM. CDR3 DNA sequence: TGTGCCAGCAGCTCTGGAAACACCATATATTTT. It is translated as CASSSGNTIYF.

The table lists this clone with a few counts. The chain joins TRBV21-1 to TRBJ2-7; TRBD1 is taken as the D call from the table, unchecked against the DNA. TRBV21-1 counts as a pseudogene. This CDR3 has 12 amino acids. The CDR3 DNA sequence: TGTGCCAGCATCTCACAGGGGGACGAGCAGTACTTC. It codes for CASISQGDEQYF.

The CDR3 reads CASSLGTANTEAFF. The DNA of the CDR3 is TGCGCCAGCAGCCTCGGGACAGCCAACACTGAAGCTTTCTTT. The chain is built from TRBV4-3 and TRBJ1-1, with 7 bases identical to TRBD1. The CDR3 extends over 14 amino acids. With V trimmed by 4 bases and J by 2 bases, 4 bases remained unmatched. Germline V gene data show CDR1 as LGHNA and CDR2 as YSLEER.

This rearrangement joins TRBV30 to TRBJ1-3; no clear D. Looked up from germline, CDR1 is GTSNPN and CDR2 is SVGIG (reference sequence). The length of the CDR3 is 15 residues. V lost 6 bases and J 0 bases, leaving 15 bases between the germline ends. The DNA of the CDR3 is TGTGCCTGCCTGGGGTACTCGCGCTCTGGAAACACCATATATTTT. Translating it yields CACLGYSRSGNTIYF. Looking up the rest from reference TRBV30 and TRBJ1-3 gives the full variable domain: SQTIHQWPATLVQPVGSPLSLECTVEGTSNPNLYWYRQAAGRGLQLLFYSVGIGQISSEVPQNLSASRPQDRQFILSSKKLLLSDSGFYLCACLGYSRSGNTIYFGEGSWLTVV.

This chain joins TRBV6-2 or TRBV6-3 and TRBJ2-3; unclear D gene. The CDR3 has 15 residues. V lost 5 bases, J lost 7 bases, and 19 bases lay in between. The germline gives CDR1 MNHEY, CDR2 SVGEGT. The CDR3 sequence is CASSGRSGPINTQYF. Written as DNA, the CDR3 is TGTGCCAGCAGTGGTCGGTCAGGTCCAATAAATACGCAGTATTTT.

This clone was seen once. V usage is TRBV6-1 and J usage is TRBJ1-2; D unclear. The CDR3 length is 15 residues. V lost 1 base and J 4 bases, leaving 13 bases between the germline ends. The germline V gene encodes CDR1 MNHNS and CDR2 SASEGT. CDR3 protein: CASSEEGNTFYGYTF. CDR3 in DNA: TGTGCCAGCAGTGAAGAGGGAAACACCTTCTATGGCTACACCTTC.

Concerning this clone itself: An end of the junction does not agree with germline; a read error may underlie this. The genes are TRBV7-8 and TRBJ1-1, with D perhaps matching TRBD1 (5 bases). This CDR3 region has 13 residues. Looked up from germline, CDR1 is SGHVS and CDR2 is FQNEAQ. The CDR3 region has the DNA TGTGCCAGCACCTTAAATAGGGGAGGTATGGCAAAATTT. As protein: CASTLNRGGMAKF.

The rearrangement links TRBV4-3 to TRBJ1-4; no reliable D call. The germline V and J ends were trimmed by 2 bases and 2 bases, with 9 bases remaining between them. CDR3 length: 15 residues. Germline V lookup: CDR1 LGHNA, CDR2 YSLEER. CDR3 region: CASSQSWVTNEKLFF. The DNA for the CDR3 is TGCGCCAGCAGCCAATCGTGGGTGACTAATGAAAAACTGTTTTTT.

This clone came up once. The chain uses TRBV7-2 and TRBJ1-4; 7 positions agree with TRBD1. V was pared by 7 bases and J by 5 bases, with 10 bases of the junction left unmatched. The CDR3 length is 15 residues. The germline gives CDR1 SGHTA, CDR2 FQGNSA. In DNA form, the CDR3 reads TGTGCCAGCAACGAACCGGGACAGCAGAATGAAAAACTGTTTTTT. Encoded protein: CASNEPGQQNEKLFF.

The chain combines TRBV4-1 with TRBJ2-7; no firm D call. V was cut by 1 base and J by 0 bases, with 7 bases left in between. Per the germline V gene, CDR1 is MGHRA and CDR2 is YSYEKL. This CDR3 is built from 14 residues. CDR3 residues: CASSQVVNSYEQYF. In nucleotides, the CDR3 is TGCGCCAGCAGCCAAGTCGTAAACTCCTACGAGCAGTACTTC.

V usage is TRBV10-2 and J usage is TRBJ1-5; 7 bases are a match to TRBD1. The CDR3 is 14 residues long. CDR1 is WSHSY, CDR2 SAAADI, per germline. The junction had 2 bases not matched to a gene; V was cut back by 0 bases and J by 6 bases. The CDR3 DNA reads as TGCGCCAGCAGTGAGTCGGCAGGGGGTCAGCCCCAGCATTTT. Amino acids: CASSESAGGQPQHF.

The chain couples TRBV3-1 (or the pseudogene TRBV3-2) to TRBJ2-3; D not certain. V lost 5 bases to trimming and J lost 0 bases, with 21 bases between them. CDR1 and CDR2 from the germline V gene are LGHDT and YNNKEL (reference sequence). The CDR3 is 18 residues long. CDR3 nucleotides: TGTGCCAGCAGCAAAAGAGGCGTGGGCCGGGCGAGCACAGATACGCAGTATTTT. Protein product: CASSKRGVGRASTDTQYF.

The chain has TRBV19 and TRBJ1-1, with 10 bases that match TRBD1. The germline V gene encodes CDR1 LNHDA and CDR2 SQIVND (reference sequence). V was pared by 6 bases and J by 4 bases, with 5 bases of the junction left unmatched. The CDR3 runs 14 residues. The CDR3: CASSRTGGSTEAFF. CDR3 nucleotides: TGTGCCAGTAGCCGGACAGGGGGGTCCACTGAAGCTTTCTTT.

The J gene is TRBJ2-1, the V gene TRBV28; 11 bases match TRBD2. In germline, CDR1 is MDHEN, CDR2 SYDVKM. The CDR3 has 17 amino acids. Trimming removed 3 bases from V and 4 bases from J; junction bases left unmatched: 8. In nucleotides, the CDR3 is TGTGCCAGCAGTTTGTTCCGGGGGACTAGCGGATACAATGAGCAGTTCTTC. It is translated as CASSLFRGTSGYNEQFF.

The V gene is TRBV10-2, the J gene TRBJ2-7; D is undetermined. V was pared by 6 bases and J by 5 bases, with 17 bases between. This CDR3 has 14 amino acids. The germline V gene has CDR1 WSHSY and CDR2 SAAADI. The CDR3 loop is CASSLPRLDHEQYF. In DNA, the CDR3 is TGCGCCAGCAGCCTCCCTCGTCTGGACCACGAGCAGTACTTC.

The V gene is TRBV28, the J gene TRBJ1-2; a possible D gene is TRBD1 (5 bases). In germline, CDR1 is MDHEN, CDR2 SYDVKM. Trimming removed 5 bases at V and 5 bases at J, with 15 bases between. The CDR3 length is 14 residues. The CDR3 sequence: CASSPQGNPYGYTF. As DNA, the CDR3 is TGTGCCAGCAGTCCCCAGGGAAACCCATATGGCTACACCTTC.

This clone has only one observation. The rearrangement uses TRBV19 and TRBJ1-1; no clear D. Trimming shortened V by 7 bases and J by 1 base, and 13 bases separated the two germline ends. The CDR3 is made up of 14 amino acids. Germline V gene data show CDR1 as LNHDA and CDR2 as SQIVND (reference sequence). CDR3 coding DNA: TGTGCCAGTACCCTGGTCGGAGGGAACACTGAAGCTTTCTTT. This translates into CASTLVGGNTEAFF. The full variable domain, in which reference TRBV19 and TRBJ1-1 provide the parts outside the CDR3, is DGGITQSPKYLFRKEGQNVTLSCEQNLNHDAMYWYRQDPGQGLRLIYYSQIVNDFQKGDIAEGYSVSREKKESFPLTVTSAQKNPTAFYLCASTLVGGNTEAFFGQGTRLTVV.